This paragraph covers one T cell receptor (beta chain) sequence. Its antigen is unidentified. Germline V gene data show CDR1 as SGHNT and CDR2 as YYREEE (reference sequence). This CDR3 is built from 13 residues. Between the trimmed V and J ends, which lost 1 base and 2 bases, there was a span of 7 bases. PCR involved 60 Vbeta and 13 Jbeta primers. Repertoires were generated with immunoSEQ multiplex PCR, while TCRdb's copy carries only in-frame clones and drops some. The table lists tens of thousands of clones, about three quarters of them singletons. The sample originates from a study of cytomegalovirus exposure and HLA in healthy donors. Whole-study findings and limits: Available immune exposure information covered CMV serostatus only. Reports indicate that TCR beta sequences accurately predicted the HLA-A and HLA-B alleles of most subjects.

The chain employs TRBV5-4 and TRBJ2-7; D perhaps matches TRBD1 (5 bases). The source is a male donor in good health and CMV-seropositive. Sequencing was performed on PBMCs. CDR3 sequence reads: CASSLTGAYEQYF. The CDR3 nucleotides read TGTGCCAGCAGCTTGACAGGCGCCTACGAGCAGTACTTC.